The table lists the clone carrying this T cell receptor beta chain with many counts. Its antigen is unknown. The library put unique molecular identifiers onto individual cDNA molecules. As processed by the authors: Counts of TCRs in each sample centred on a median of approximately 96,000 and extended from approximately 21,000 to 630,000. TCRdb re-derived calls from the RACE reads in MiXCR, one entry per CDR3 protein. TCRdb, not the authors, supplied the V and J calls. The data contain tens of thousands of distinct CDR3 sequences, roughly a tenth of them seen just once; the ten biggest clones take up about an eighth. This record comes from a study of human T cells and chemical hapten exposure. Study conclusions and caveats: DPC sensitization produced no change in TCRs with frequency above 1 in 1000. PT1 expanded TCR counts and patch test score were linked, and their correlation was positive.

Time point given: patch test 1, 2 weeks after DPC sensitization. Treatment reported: therapeutic diphenylcyclopropenone sensitization with weekly scalp DPC. The V end was cut by 2 bases, the J end by 5 bases, with 15 bases between. Per germline, CDR1 LGHNT and CDR2 FRNRAP. The CDR3 covers 15 residues. The sample was whole blood, taken in connection with sensitization to the hapten diphenylcyclopropenone (DPC). The origin of this receptor is a woman aged 40 to 55 with alopecia areata. Some clones in this sample may be carry-over from other donors' samples. The genes are TRBV12-5 and TRBJ1-1, with D perhaps matching TRBD1 (5 bases). The CDR3 DNA reads TGTGCTAGTGGTTTGCCAGGCAGGGTTTATACTGAAGCTTTCTTT. Protein product: CASGLPGRVYTEAFF.